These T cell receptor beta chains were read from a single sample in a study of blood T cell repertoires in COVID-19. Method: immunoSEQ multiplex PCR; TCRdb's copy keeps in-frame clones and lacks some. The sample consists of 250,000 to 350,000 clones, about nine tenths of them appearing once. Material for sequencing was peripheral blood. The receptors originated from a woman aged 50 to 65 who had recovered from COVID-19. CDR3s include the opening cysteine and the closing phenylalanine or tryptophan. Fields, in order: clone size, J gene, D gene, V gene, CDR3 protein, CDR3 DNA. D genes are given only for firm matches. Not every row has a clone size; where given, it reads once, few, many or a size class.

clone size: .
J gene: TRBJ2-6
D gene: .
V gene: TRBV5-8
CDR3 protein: CASSPQGWVSGANVLTF
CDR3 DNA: TGTGCCAGCAGCCCACAGGGATGGGTCTCTGGGGCCAACGTCCTGACTTTC

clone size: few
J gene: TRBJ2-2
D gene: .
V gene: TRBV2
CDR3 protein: CANLTGEGGELFF
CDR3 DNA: TGTGCCAACCTGACAGGGGAGGGCGGGGAGCTGTTTTTT

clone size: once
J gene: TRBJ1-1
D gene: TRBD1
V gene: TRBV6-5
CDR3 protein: CASSLNRDRGEAFF
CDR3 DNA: TGTGCCAGCAGTTTAAACCGGGACAGGGGAGAAGCTTTCTTT

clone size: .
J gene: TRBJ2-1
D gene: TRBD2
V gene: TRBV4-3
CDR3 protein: CASSQDWERGALWPMFF
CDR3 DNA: TGCGCCAGCAGCCAAGATTGGGAGCGGGGGGCCCTGTGGCCGATGTTCTTC

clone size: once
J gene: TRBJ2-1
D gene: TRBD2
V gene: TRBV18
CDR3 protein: CASSQMGGRASDEQFF
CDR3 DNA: TGTGCCAGCTCACAGATGGGCGGGAGGGCCAGCGATGAGCAGTTCTTC

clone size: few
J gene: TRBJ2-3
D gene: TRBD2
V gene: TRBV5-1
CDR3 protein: CASSLGTSGSTDTQYF
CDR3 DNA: TGCGCCAGCAGCTTGGGGACTAGCGGGAGCACAGATACGCAGTATTTT

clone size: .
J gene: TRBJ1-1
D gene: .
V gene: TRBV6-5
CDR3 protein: CASSPNRASKAFF
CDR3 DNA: TGTGCCAGCAGTCCAAACAGGGCTTCGAAGGCTTTCTTT

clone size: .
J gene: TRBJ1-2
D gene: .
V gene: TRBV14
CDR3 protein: CASSLATDYGYTF
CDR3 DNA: TGTGCCAGCAGCCTCGCGACAGACTATGGCTACACCTTC

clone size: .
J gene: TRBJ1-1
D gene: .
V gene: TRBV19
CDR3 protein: CASSTTARGNTEAFF
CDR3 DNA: TGTGCCAGTAGCACAACTGCCCGGGGGAACACTGAAGCTTTCTTT

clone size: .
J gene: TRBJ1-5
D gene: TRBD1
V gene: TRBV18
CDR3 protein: CASSPQDRDSNQPQHF
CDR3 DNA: TGTGCCAGCTCACCACAGGACAGGGATAGCAATCAGCCCCAGCATTTT

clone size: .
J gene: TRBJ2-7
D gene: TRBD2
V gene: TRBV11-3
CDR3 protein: CASSLARLAGDSYEQYF
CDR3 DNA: TGTGCCAGCAGCTTAGCGCGACTAGCGGGCGACTCCTACGAGCAGTACTTC

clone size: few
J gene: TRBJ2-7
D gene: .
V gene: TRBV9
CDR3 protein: CASSALPGETYEQYF
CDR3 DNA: TGTGCCAGCAGCGCTCTACCGGGAGAAACCTACGAGCAGTACTTC

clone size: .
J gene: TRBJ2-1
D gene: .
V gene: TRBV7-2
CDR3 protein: CASSSDGLPPLNNEQFF
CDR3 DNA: TGTGCCAGCAGCTCGGACGGACTCCCACCATTAAACAATGAGCAGTTCTTC

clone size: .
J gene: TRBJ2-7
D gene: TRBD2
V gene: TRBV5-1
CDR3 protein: CASSQLAGGYEQYF
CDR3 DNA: TGCGCCAGCTCCCAACTAGCGGGGGGCTACGAGCAGTACTTC

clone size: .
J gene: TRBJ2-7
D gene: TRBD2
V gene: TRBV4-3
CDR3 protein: CASSQDGRSAYEQYF
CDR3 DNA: TGCGCCAGCAGCCAAGACGGGAGGAGCGCCTACGAGCAGTACTTC

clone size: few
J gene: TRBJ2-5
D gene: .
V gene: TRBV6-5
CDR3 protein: CASTSGETQYF
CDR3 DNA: TGTGCCAGCACTTCCGGGGAGACCCAGTACTTC

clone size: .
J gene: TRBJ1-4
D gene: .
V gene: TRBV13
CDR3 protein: CASSSLRGEKLFF
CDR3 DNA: TGTGCCAGCAGCTCACTTAGGGGGGAAAAACTGTTTTTT

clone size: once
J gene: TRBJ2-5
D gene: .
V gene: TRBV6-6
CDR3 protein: CASSYSRETQYF
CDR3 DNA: TGTGCCAGCAGTTACTCCCGGGAGACCCAGTACTTC

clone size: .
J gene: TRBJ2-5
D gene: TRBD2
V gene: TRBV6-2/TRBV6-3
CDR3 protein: CASSYGLPGGETQYF
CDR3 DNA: TGTGCCAGCAGTTATGGTCTTCCGGGAGGAGAGACCCAGTACTTC

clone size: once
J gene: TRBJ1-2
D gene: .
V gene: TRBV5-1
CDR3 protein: CASSSDLPKLSYGYTF
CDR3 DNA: TGCGCCAGCAGCTCCGATCTTCCTAAGTTGTCCTATGGCTACACCTTC

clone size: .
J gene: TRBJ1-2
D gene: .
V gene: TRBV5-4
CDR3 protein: CASSLVTGYGYTF
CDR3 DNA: TGTGCCAGCAGCTTGGTGACCGGGTATGGCTACACCTTC

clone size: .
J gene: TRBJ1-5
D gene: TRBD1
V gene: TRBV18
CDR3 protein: CASSPGTGPLQPQHF
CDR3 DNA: TGTGCCAGCTCACCAGGGACAGGTCCTCTTCAGCCCCAGCATTTT

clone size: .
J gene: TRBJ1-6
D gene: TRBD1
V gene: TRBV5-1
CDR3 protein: CASSLAGQGGNSPLHF
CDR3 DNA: TGCGCCAGCAGCTTGGCCGGACAGGGGGGGAATTCACCCCTCCACTTT

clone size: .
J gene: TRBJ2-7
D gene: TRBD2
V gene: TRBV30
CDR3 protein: CAWSLGGGDYEQYF
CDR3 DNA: TGTGCCTGGAGTCTTGGCGGGGGGGACTACGAGCAGTACTTC

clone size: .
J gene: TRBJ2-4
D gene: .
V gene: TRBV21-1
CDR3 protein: CASSKGQTGFDKNIQYF
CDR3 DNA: TGTGCCAGCAGCAAAGGTCAGACAGGGTTCGACAAAAACATTCAGTACTTC

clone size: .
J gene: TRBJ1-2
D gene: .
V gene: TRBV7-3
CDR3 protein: CASSPGGGAIRYTF
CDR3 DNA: TGTGCCAGCAGCCCCGGTGGGGGGGCTATTCGCTACACCTTC

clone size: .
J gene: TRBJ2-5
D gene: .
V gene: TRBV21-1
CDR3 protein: CASTGALGETQYF
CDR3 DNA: TGTGCCAGCACTGGGGCCCTGGGAGAGACCCAGTACTTC

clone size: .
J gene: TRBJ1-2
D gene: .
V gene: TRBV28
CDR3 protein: CASSLGGIKDYGYTF
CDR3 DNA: TGTGCCAGCAGTCTGGGGGGGATAAAAGACTATGGCTACACCTTC

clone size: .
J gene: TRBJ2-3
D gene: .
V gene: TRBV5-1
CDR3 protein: CASSATGSTDTQYF
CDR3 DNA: TGCGCCAGCAGCGCCACAGGTAGCACAGATACGCAGTATTTT

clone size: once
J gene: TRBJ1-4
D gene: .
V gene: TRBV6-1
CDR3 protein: CASSDGAGALLLPNEKLFF
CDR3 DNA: TGTGCCAGCAGTGATGGGGCGGGGGCTCTCCTACTTCCTAATGAAAAACTGTTTTTT

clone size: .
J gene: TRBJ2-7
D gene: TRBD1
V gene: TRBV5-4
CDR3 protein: CASSSPTGISYEQYF
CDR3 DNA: TGTGCCAGCAGCTCGCCGACAGGGATTTCCTACGAGCAGTACTTC

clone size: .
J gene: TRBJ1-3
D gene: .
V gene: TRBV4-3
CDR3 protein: CASSQDWTTGPLNTIYF
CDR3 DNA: TGCGCCAGCAGCCAAGATTGGACGACAGGCCCTCTAAACACCATATATTTT

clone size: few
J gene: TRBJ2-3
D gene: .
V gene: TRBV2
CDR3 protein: CASSELLGTDTQYF
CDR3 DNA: TGTGCCAGCAGTGAACTACTAGGCACAGATACGCAGTATTTT

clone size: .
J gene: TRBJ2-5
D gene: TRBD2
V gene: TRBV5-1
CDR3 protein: CATAAGPERETQYF
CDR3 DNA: TGCGCCACAGCAGCGGGGCCTGAGCGGGAGACCCAGTACTTC

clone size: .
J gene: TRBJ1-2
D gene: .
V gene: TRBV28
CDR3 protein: CASSLEDALYGYTF
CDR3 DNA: TGTGCCAGCAGTTTGGAGGATGCGCTCTATGGCTACACCTTC

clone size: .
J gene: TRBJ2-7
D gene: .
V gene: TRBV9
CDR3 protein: CASSVGGGDHYEQYF
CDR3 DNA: TGTGCCAGCAGCGTAGGAGGGGGGGATCACTACGAGCAGTACTTC

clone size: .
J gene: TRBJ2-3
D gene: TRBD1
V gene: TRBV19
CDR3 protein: CASSRGQGASDTQYF
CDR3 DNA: TGTGCCAGTAGTAGGGGACAGGGGGCCTCAGATACGCAGTATTTT

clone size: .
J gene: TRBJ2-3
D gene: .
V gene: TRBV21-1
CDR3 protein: CASSKALRAGGDYSTDTQYF
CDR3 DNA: TGTGCCAGCAGCAAAGCGTTGAGGGCGGGAGGAGACTATAGCACAGATACGCAGTATTTT

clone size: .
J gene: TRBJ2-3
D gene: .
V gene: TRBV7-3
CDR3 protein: CASSLRTSTDTQYF
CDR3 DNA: TGTGCCAGCAGCTTAAGAACAAGCACAGATACGCAGTATTTT

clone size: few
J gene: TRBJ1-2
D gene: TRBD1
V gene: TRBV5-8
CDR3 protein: CASRRQGYGYTF
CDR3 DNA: TGTGCCAGCAGAAGACAGGGCTATGGCTACACCTTC

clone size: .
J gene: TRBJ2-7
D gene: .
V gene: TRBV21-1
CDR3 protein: CASRIGLPSYEQYF
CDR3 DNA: TGTGCCAGCAGAATTGGTCTACCCTCCTACGAGCAGTACTTC

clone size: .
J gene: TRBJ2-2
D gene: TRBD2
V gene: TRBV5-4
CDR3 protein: CASSWGLVNTGELFF
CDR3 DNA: TGTGCCAGCAGTTGGGGACTAGTAAACACCGGGGAGCTGTTTTTT

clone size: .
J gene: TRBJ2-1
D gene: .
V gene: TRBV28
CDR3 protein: CASSTRLGVYNEQFF
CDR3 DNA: TGTGCCAGCAGTACCCGACTAGGGGTTTACAATGAGCAGTTCTTC

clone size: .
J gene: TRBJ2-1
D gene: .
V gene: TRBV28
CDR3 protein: CASIGAGESYNEQFF
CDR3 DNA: TGTGCCAGCATTGGAGCAGGGGAGTCCTACAATGAGCAGTTCTTC

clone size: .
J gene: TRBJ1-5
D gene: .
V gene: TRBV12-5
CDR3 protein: CASGLRGQPQHF
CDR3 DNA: TGTGCTAGTGGTTTGAGGGGGCAGCCCCAGCATTTT